This TCR beta chain was obtained from a study of cytomegalovirus exposure and HLA in healthy donors. Study at large: An earlier analysis found around 100 million unique TCR beta sequences from approximately 200 million T cells.

This CDR3 is 16 amino acids long. The junction had 6 bases not matched to a gene; V was cut back by 1 base and J by 3 bases. Researchers ran the PCR with 60 Vbeta and 13 Jbeta primers. Sequencing used immunoSEQ multiplex PCR; TCRdb keeps in-frame clones, though not all of them. The table includes 140,000 or so clones, less than 10% detected once. The chain carries TRBV5-7 and TRBJ2-3; 9 nucleotides align to TRBD2. TRBV5-7 is annotated as an ORF whose role is uncertain. This TCR came from a male donor in good health and CMV-seronegative. Input material: PBMCs. This CDR3 is CASSLRSSGGTDTQYF. In nucleotides, the CDR3 is TGTGCCAGCAGCTTGAGGAGCAGCGGGGGGACAGATACGCAGTATTTT.